Listed here are 23 T cell receptor beta chains from one sample, sequenced in a study of blood T cell repertoires in COVID-19. Clones were read by immunoSEQ multiplex PCR, and TCRdb kept only the in-frame ones, dropping some. The sample has approximately 100,000 clones, 81% seen once. What was sequenced was peripheral blood. The source of these receptors is a human donor in a cohort sampled during active COVID-19.

The rearrangement joins TRBV18 to TRBJ1-5; D ambiguous. The V end lost 3 bases, the J end lost 1 base, and 10 bases lay between the germline ends. In germline, CDR1 is KGHSH, CDR2 LQKENI. This CDR3 is built from 15 residues. The CDR3 nucleotides read TGTGCCAGCTCACCTGCCGGGTCAAGCAATCAGCCCCAGCATTTT. Translation gives CASSPAGSSNQPQHF.

In its sample, this clone was seen many times. This chain links TRBV24-1 with TRBJ2-7; D unresolved. There are 13 residues in the CDR3. Germline V gene lookup returns CDR1 KGHDR and CDR2 SFDVKD. The V end lost 5 bases, the J end lost 0 bases, and 7 bases lay between the germline ends. DNA of the CDR3: TGTGCCACCAGTGGGCCCCCCTCCTACGAGCAGTACTTC. Translating it yields CATSGPPSYEQYF.

The rearrangement uses TRBV3-1 (or the pseudogene TRBV3-2) and TRBJ2-1; 9 bases fit TRBD2. Germline CDR1 and CDR2: LGHDT and YNNKEL (reference sequence). The junction had 14 bases not matched to a gene; V was cut back by 1 base and J by 1 base. The length of the CDR3 is 20 residues. This CDR3 is CASSQALGAGGRKSYNEQFF. DNA of the CDR3: TGTGCCAGCAGCCAAGCTTTGGGAGCGGGAGGCAGGAAGTCCTACAATGAGCAGTTCTTC.

The CDR3 loop is CASSWGTSSYEQYF. DNA for the CDR3: TGTGCCAGCAGTTGGGGGACTAGCTCCTACGAGCAGTACTTC. The J gene is TRBJ2-7, the V gene TRBV6-6, with 8 bases aligning to TRBD2. Looked up from germline, CDR1 is MNHNY and CDR2 is SVGAGI (reference sequence). The CDR3 covers 14 residues. J was trimmed by 0 bases and V by 4 bases; bases with no gene match: 2.

J is TRBJ2-7 and V is TRBV6-2 or TRBV6-3; TRBD1 matches at 8 bases. Germline lookup yields CDR1 MNHEY and CDR2 SVGEGT. V was clipped by 6 bases and J by 2 bases; unmatched bases: 12. This CDR3 spans 16 amino acids. The CDR3 nucleotides read TGTGCCAGCAGCTTCCCCCCAGGGGGCCTGACCTACGAGCAGTACTTC. Its translation is CASSFPPGGLTYEQYF.

V usage is TRBV20-1 and J usage is TRBJ1-2, with D unresolved. Trimming removed 6 bases at V and 4 bases at J, with 9 bases between. Germline CDR1 and CDR2: DFQATT and SNEGSKA (reference sequence). This CDR3 is built from 11 residues. CDR3 protein: CSAAGSYGYTF. In DNA, the CDR3 is TGCAGTGCCGCAGGCTCCTATGGCTACACCTTC.

The chain recombines TRBV4-1 with TRBJ2-3, with TRBD2 matching over 7 bases. CDR3 length equals 16 residues. The germline V gene has CDR1 MGHRA and CDR2 YSYEKL. V lost 6 bases, J lost 0 bases, and 9 bases stayed unmatched. In nucleotides, the CDR3 is TGCGCCAGCAGTCAGGGTTCGGGGGGTAGCACAGATACGCAGTATTTT. Translated: CASSQGSGGSTDTQYF.

The chain carries TRBV7-7 and TRBJ2-5, with 11 positions matching TRBD2. The CDR3 totals 15 residues. CDR1 SSHAT and CDR2 FNYEAQ come from the germline V gene (reference sequence). V trimming: 5 bases; J trimming: 5 bases; junction bases outside the gene matches: 7. CDR3 nucleotide sequence: TGTGCCAGCAGCAGAGCTAGCGGGGGGCTGGAGACCCAGTACTTC. Amino acids: CASSRASGGLETQYF.

The chain's CDR3 is CASSPPAGMAEAFF. CDR3 nucleotides: TGTGCCAGCTCACCACCCGCAGGGATGGCTGAAGCTTTCTTT. The V and J genes are TRBV18 and TRBJ1-1; TRBD1 might be the D (5 bases). The CDR3 totals 14 residues. Per the germline V gene, CDR1 is KGHSH and CDR2 is LQKENI. The germline V and J ends were trimmed by 0 bases and 6 bases, with 11 bases remaining between them. The full variable domain, with the rest looked up from reference TRBV18 and TRBJ1-1, is NAGVMQNPRHLVRRRGQEARLRCSPMKGHSHVYWYRQLPEEGLKFMVYLQKENIIDESGMPKERFSAEFPKEGPSILRIQQVVRGDSAAYFCASSPPAGMAEAFFGQGTRLTVV.

The chain is built from TRBV5-1 and TRBJ2-3; 12 bases map to TRBD2. Germline V gene data show CDR1 as SGHRS and CDR2 as YFSETQ. The CDR3 covers 17 residues. The V gene end was trimmed by 0 bases and the J gene end by 4 bases; junction bases not matched to a gene: 6. The CDR3, as DNA: TGCGCCAGCAGCTTGGAGACTAGCGGGAGTTGGGCAGATACGCAGTATTTT. It encodes CASSLETSGSWADTQYF.

Remarks on this clone: Sequence at one end of the junction differs from germline and may be a read error. Different DNA sequences within this sample yield the same CDR3. The CDR3 bases are TGTGCCTGGGGGGCCGCGGACAGCTATGGTTACACCTTC. Residues: CAWGAADSYGYTF. The chain carries TRBV30 and TRBJ1-2; D may be TRBD1 (6 bases). Germline V gene sequence: CDR1 GTSNPN, CDR2 SVGIG (reference sequence). This CDR3 has 13 residues.

The rearrangement uses TRBV6-1 and TRBJ2-5, with 11 bases matching TRBD1. V lost 1 base to trimming and J lost 5 bases; unmatched junction nucleotides: 3. The CDR3 covers 15 residues. Germline CDR1 is MNHNS and CDR2 is SASEGT. The CDR3 DNA follows: TGTGCCAGCAGTGAAGGGACAGGGGGCAGGGAGACCCAGTACTTC. Protein product: CASSEGTGGRETQYF.

The chain uses TRBV6-5 and TRBJ1-1; tentative D call: TRBD1 (6 bases). This CDR3 is 14 amino acids long. Deletions cut 5 bases from V and 4 bases from J, with 14 bases between. The V gene's germline CDR1 is MNHEY and CDR2 SVGAGI. CDR3 coding DNA: TGTGCCAGCAGTCCCCGGGGCAGGGGCACTGAAGCTTTCTTT. Its protein is CASSPRGRGTEAFF.

This clone showed up just once. This chain uses TRBV30 with TRBJ1-4; 7 bases align to TRBD1. The CDR3 loop spans 15 amino acids. After removal of 3 bases from V and 7 bases from J, the junction contained 11 bases not matched to a gene. Germline CDR1 is GTSNPN and CDR2 is SVGIG (reference sequence). Here the CDR3 reads CAWRGAGGRGEKLFF. CDR3 DNA: TGTGCCTGGAGGGGGGCAGGGGGTAGGGGTGAAAAACTGTTTTTT.

The V and J genes are TRBV5-6 and TRBJ2-7; TRBD1 matches 7 bases. J was trimmed by 6 bases and V by 1 base; bases with no gene match: 13. This CDR3 is 16 amino acids long. The V gene's germline CDR1 is SGHDT and CDR2 YYEEEE. CDR3 nucleotide sequence: TGTGCCAGCAGCTTGTACGTGCGCGCAGGGGGTGGCGAGCAGTACTTC. The encoded protein is CASSLYVRAGGGEQYF.

The chain couples TRBV6-6 to TRBJ2-1; no firm D call. Trimming shortened V by 0 bases and J by 4 bases, and 7 bases separated the two germline ends. This CDR3 is 14 amino acids long. Germline V gene sequence: CDR1 MNHNY, CDR2 SVGAGI (reference sequence). The CDR3 region has the DNA TGTGCCAGCAGTTACTCCACTGTTTACAATGAGCAGTTCTTC. It encodes CASSYSTVYNEQFF.

The chain uses TRBV7-9 and TRBJ1-1; D unresolved. Germline-derived CDR1 and CDR2 are SEHNR and FQNEAQ (reference sequence). Trimming removed 4 bases at V and 3 bases at J, with 18 bases between. This CDR3 spans 16 amino acids. DNA for the CDR3: TGTGCCAGCAGCTCGTCCCCGGGAGCGGCCGACACTGAAGCTTTCTTT. It yields the protein CASSSSPGAADTEAFF.

The table lists this clone with a few counts. V usage is TRBV25-1 and J usage is TRBJ2-5, with D unresolved. The CDR3 extends over 15 amino acids. The V gene lost 4 bases and the J gene lost 2 bases, with 14 bases spanning the gap. Germline CDR1 is MGHDK and CDR2 is SYGVNS. The CDR3 loop is CASSAPSVIQETQYF. CDR3 in DNA: TGTGCCAGCAGTGCACCCTCGGTAATACAAGAGACCCAGTACTTC.

This chain links TRBV5-4 with TRBJ2-7, with D tentatively TRBD1 (6 bases). The length of the CDR3 is 15 residues. Per the germline V gene, CDR1 is SGHNT and CDR2 is YYREEE (reference sequence). Between the trimmed V and J ends, which lost 0 bases and 2 bases, there was a span of 12 bases. The CDR3 region has the DNA TGTGCCAGCAGCTTGGTACAGGGTTCGACCTACGAGCAGTACTTC. It encodes CASSLVQGSTYEQYF. The variable domain in full, with the rest retrieved from reference TRBV5-4 and TRBJ2-7, is ETGVTQSPTHLIKTRGQQVTLRCSSQSGHNTVSWYQQALGQGPQFIFQYYREEENGRGNFPPRFSGLQFPNYSSELNVNALELDDSALYLCASSLVQGSTYEQYFGPGTRLTVT.

This chain uses TRBV9 with TRBJ1-3, with 7 positions matching TRBD1. The germline V gene has CDR1 SGDLS and CDR2 YYNGEE. The CDR3 extends over 16 amino acids. With 2 bases clipped from V and 4 bases from J, the junction kept 9 bases outside the gene matches. The CDR3 here is CASSVAPGGEGNTIYF. For the CDR3, the DNA is TGTGCCAGCAGCGTGGCTCCAGGGGGTGAGGGAAACACCATATATTTT.

The chain links TRBV15 to TRBJ2-1; the D gene is possibly TRBD1 (5 bases). Germline CDR1 and CDR2: LNHNV and YYDKDF (reference sequence). The germline V and J ends were trimmed by 5 bases and 7 bases, with 18 bases remaining between them. There are 15 residues in the CDR3. CDR3 residues: CATSGDVVGLNEQFF. Here the CDR3 DNA reads TGTGCCACCAGCGGGGATGTTGTGGGGCTGAATGAGCAGTTCTTC.

The CDR3 protein is CASSPGTSPSQFF. The CDR3 DNA is TGCGCCAGCAGCCCCGGGACTAGCCCGTCGCAGTTCTTC. V and J are TRBV5-1 and TRBJ2-1; 9 bases fit TRBD2. CDR3 length: 13 residues. V lost 4 bases, J lost 12 bases, and 8 bases stayed unmatched. Germline V gives CDR1 SGHRS, CDR2 YFSETQ.

The chain combines TRBV28 with TRBJ1-3; the match to TRBD1 covers 9 bases. This CDR3 has 20 amino acids. Per the germline V gene, CDR1 is MDHEN and CDR2 is SYDVKM. Germline trimming cut 4 bases from V and 0 bases from J; bases unmatched to any gene: 16. The CDR3 nucleotides are TGTGCCAGCAGTTCTACCCTCGCCATACAGGGGGCCTACTCTGGAAACACCATATATTTT. Its protein product is CASSSTLAIQGAYSGNTIYF. Full variable domain (rest looked up from reference TRBV28 and TRBJ1-3): DVKVTQSSRYLVKRTGEKVFLECVQDMDHENMFWYRQDPGLGLRLIYFSYDVKMKEKGDIPEGYSVSREKKERFSLILESASTNQTSMYLCASSSTLAIQGAYSGNTIYFGEGSWLTVV.